Below are 18 T cell receptor beta chains sequenced from a single sample in a study of CD8 T cells in ankylosing spondylitis. TCRdb redid the calling of the 5' RACE reads with MiXCR, one entry per CDR3 protein. The data hold around 300,000 distinct CDR3 sequences, with 14% to 15% observed a single time. Sequencing was done on a sample of blood, either unsorted or a sorted T cell fraction (not recorded which). These receptor sequences come from a male donor with ankylosing spondylitis or in good health (not recorded which).

CDR3 nucleotides: TGCGCCAGCAGTGAGTCGGGGTTAAGTTGGGCAGATACGCAGTATTTT. Translating it yields CASSESGLSWADTQYF. The V and J genes are TRBV10-1 and TRBJ2-3; no reliable D call. V was pared by 0 bases and J by 4 bases, with 14 bases between. Per the germline V gene, CDR1 is WNHNN and CDR2 is SYGVQD (reference sequence). The CDR3 spans 16 residues.

This clonotype turned up a few times. The chain is built from TRBV20-1 and TRBJ2-3; D is ambiguous. Germline V gene lookup returns CDR1 DFQATT and CDR2 SNEGSKA (reference sequence). Trimming shortened V by 7 bases and J by 4 bases, and 12 bases separated the two germline ends. The CDR3 extends over 12 amino acids. In nucleotides, the CDR3 is TGCAGTGGTCGGCTGGTCGCAGATACGCAGTATTTT. This gives the protein CSGRLVADTQYF.

This clonotype was picked up a small number of times. Written as DNA, the CDR3 is TGTGCCATCATGGGTAGCTCTGGAAACACCATATATTTT. Translating it yields CAIMGSSGNTIYF. The chain recombines TRBV10-3 with TRBJ1-3; D gene ambiguous. CDR1 and CDR2 (germline): ENHRY, SYGVKD. With 7 bases removed from V and 0 bases from J, the gap between germline ends came to 7 bases. The CDR3 loop spans 13 amino acids.

This clonotype was seen ten or more times. V and J are TRBV10-3 and TRBJ2-1, with 10 nucleotides matching TRBD2. V lost 6 bases to trimming and J lost 7 bases; unmatched junction nucleotides: 12. CDR1 is ENHRY and CDR2 is SYGVKD in the germline V gene. The CDR3 loop spans 16 amino acids. The chain's CDR3 is CAISPFSGGASNEQFF. CDR3 bases: TGTGCCATCAGCCCCTTCAGCGGGGGGGCCTCGAATGAGCAGTTCTTC.

This clonotype showed up many times. The J gene is TRBJ2-2, the V gene TRBV7-6; D could derive from TRBD1 or TRBD2 (7 bases each). The length of the CDR3 is 15 residues. Germline assignment: CDR1 SGHVS and CDR2 FNYEAQ. V dropped 3 bases and J dropped 4 bases, with 12 bases sitting between them. CDR3 residues: CASSFGRGGTGELFF. In DNA, the CDR3 is TGTGCCAGCAGCTTCGGCAGGGGGGGCACCGGGGAGCTGTTTTTT.

This chain links TRBV9 with TRBJ2-7, with TRBD1 matching over 10 bases. The V gene's germline CDR1 is SGDLS and CDR2 YYNGEE. The junction had 4 bases not matched to a gene; V was cut back by 5 bases and J by 5 bases. The CDR3 runs 13 residues. CDR3 protein: CASSRQGADEQYF. The CDR3 DNA reads as TGTGCCAGCAGTAGACAGGGGGCAGACGAGCAGTACTTC.

The chain joins TRBV6-1 to TRBJ1-1; TRBD1 might be the D (6 bases). CDR1 is MNHNS, CDR2 SASEGT, per germline. This CDR3 has 15 amino acids. V was trimmed by 6 bases and J by 5 bases, leaving 19 bases between them. CDR3 amino acids: CASSPAGRGGTEAFF. CDR3 sequence (DNA): TGTGCCAGCAGCCCTGCCGGGAGGGGGGGTACTGAAGCTTTCTTT.

This clonotype was counted at least ten times. The chain employs TRBV9 and TRBJ1-4; no firm D call. CDR3 size: 14 residues. Germline CDR1 SGDLS, CDR2 YYNGEE. V shed 4 bases and J shed 0 bases, with 7 bases lying between them. CDR3 sequence: CASSPDTTNEKLFF. The CDR3 DNA reads TGTGCCAGCAGCCCTGATACAACTAATGAAAAACTGTTTTTT.

The chain uses TRBV18 and TRBJ1-5; 7 positions match TRBD1. Germline V gene sequence: CDR1 KGHSH, CDR2 LQKENI. J gave up 6 bases and V 4 bases, and 9 bases lay outside the gene matches. The CDR3 totals 15 residues. The CDR3 is CASSLQGNVVQPQHF. The CDR3 region has the DNA TGTGCCAGCTCACTACAGGGGAATGTCGTTCAGCCCCAGCATTTT.

This clonotype was seen a few times. The chain couples TRBV29-1 to TRBJ2-5; D gene uncertain. From germline, CDR1 is SQVTM and CDR2 ANQGSEA. Trimming pared 4 bases from V and 2 bases from J, leaving 8 bases between. The CDR3 is made up of 12 amino acids. CDR3 nucleotide sequence: TGCAGCGTTGTACAGTGGCAAGAGACCCAGTACTTC. This gives the protein CSVVQWQETQYF.

A few counts support this clonotype. This chain links TRBV12-5 with TRBJ2-1, with 11 bases identical to TRBD1. This CDR3 has 15 residues. V shed 6 bases, J shed 10 bases, and the junction held 11 bases outside the gene matches. Germline V gives CDR1 LGHNT, CDR2 FRNRAP. As DNA, the CDR3 is TGTGCTAGTGGCCTGGGACAGGGGGATTCGGAAGAGCAGTTCTTC. Protein product: CASGLGQGDSEEQFF.

This sequence joins TRBV7-2 and TRBJ1-2; possible D gene TRBD1, 5 bases. Per germline, CDR1 SGHTA and CDR2 FQGNSA. CDR3 size: 13 residues. The V end was cut by 5 bases, the J end by 5 bases, with 12 bases between. Here the CDR3 reads CASSPGGFYGYTF. Here the CDR3 DNA reads TGTGCCAGCAGCCCCGGGGGGTTTTATGGCTACACCTTC.

This clonotype was detected a few times. The V gene is TRBV12-3 or TRBV12-4, the J gene TRBJ1-5, with 7 bases aligning to TRBD1. CDR3 length: 14 amino acids. V lost 6 bases to trimming and J lost 4 bases; unmatched junction nucleotides: 6. In DNA form, the CDR3 reads TGTGCCAGCAGCTGGACAGGAGGTAATCAGCCCCAGCATTTT. Its protein product is CASSWTGGNQPQHF.

The rearrangement uses TRBV5-1 and TRBJ1-2; no clear D gene. Trimming shortened V by 0 bases and J by 0 bases, and 9 bases separated the two germline ends. CDR1 is SGHRS and CDR2 is YFSETQ in the germline V gene. CDR3 length equals 15 residues. In DNA, the CDR3 is TGCGCCAGCAGCTTGGGGTCAGGAGCTAACTATGGCTACACCTTC. Translation: CASSLGSGANYGYTF.

This clonotype has a handful of counts. The chain is built from TRBV5-5 and TRBJ2-7; 10 bases align to TRBD1. The germline CDR1 and CDR2 sequences are SGHKS and YYEKEE (reference sequence). This CDR3 contains 17 residues. J gave up 4 bases and V 7 bases, and 17 bases lay outside the gene matches. The CDR3 reads CASALNPGTGAEYEQYF. The CDR3 coding sequence is TGTGCCAGCGCTCTAAACCCCGGGACAGGGGCCGAATACGAGCAGTACTTC.

This clonotype was found a few times. The V and J genes are TRBV16 and TRBJ2-7, with TRBD2 as a possible D gene (5 bases). The germline V gene encodes CDR1 KGHSY and CDR2 FQNENV. The CDR3 has 13 residues. The ends were cut back, 2 bases at V and 6 bases at J, with 11 bases in the middle. The CDR3 reads CASSQPDSGEQYF. CDR3 sequence (DNA): TGTGCCAGCAGCCAACCGGACTCGGGCGAGCAGTACTTC.

This clonotype has just a few counts. The V call is TRBV5-1, the J call TRBJ1-2; D gene ambiguous. Trimming removed 5 bases at V and 3 bases at J, with 14 bases between. CDR1 is SGHRS, CDR2 YFSETQ, per germline. This CDR3 contains 14 residues. The CDR3 region is CASRTSPSDYGYTF. Here the CDR3 DNA reads TGCGCCAGCAGAACTTCCCCATCTGACTATGGCTACACCTTC.

The chain links TRBV29-1 to TRBJ2-7, with TRBD1 matching 7 bases. Germline V gene data show CDR1 as SQVTM and CDR2 as ANQGSEA. The CDR3 has 12 amino acids. V was pared by 4 bases and J by 6 bases, with 6 bases of the junction left unmatched. The CDR3 region is CSVGQGRGEQYF. The CDR3 DNA reads as TGCAGCGTTGGACAGGGTCGTGGCGAGCAGTACTTC.